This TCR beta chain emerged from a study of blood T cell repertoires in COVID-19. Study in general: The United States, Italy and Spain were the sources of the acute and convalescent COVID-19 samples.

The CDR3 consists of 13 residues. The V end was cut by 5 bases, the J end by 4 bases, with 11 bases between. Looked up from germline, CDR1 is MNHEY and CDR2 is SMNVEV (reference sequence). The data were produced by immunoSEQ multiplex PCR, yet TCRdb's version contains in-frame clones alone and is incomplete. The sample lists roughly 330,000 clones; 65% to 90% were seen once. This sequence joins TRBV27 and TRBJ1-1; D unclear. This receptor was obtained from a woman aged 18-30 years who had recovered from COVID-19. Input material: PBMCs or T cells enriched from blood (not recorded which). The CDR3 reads CASSPTVTTEAFF. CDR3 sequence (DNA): TGTGCCAGCAGTCCAACAGTAACCACTGAAGCTTTCTTT.